This T cell receptor (beta chain) was profiled in a study of T cell responses to AZD1222 COVID-19 vaccine. General study findings and limits: The study found Spike-specific TCR breadth and depth rose after two AZD1222 doses. No repertoire was sampled before or during the peak T cell response, only after it. Baseline testing showed seropositivity in only a handful of AZD1222 recipients. Females outnumbered males among donors, who were mostly white British; clonal diversity was possibly underestimated.

On this clone: Its target is unknown.

Clones were read by immunoSEQ multiplex PCR, and TCRdb kept only the in-frame ones, dropping some. The repertoire holds 150,000 to 250,000 clones, with about 89% as singletons. The length of the CDR3 is 11 residues. Germline lookup yields CDR1 KGHSH and CDR2 LQKENI. V gave up 3 bases and J gave up 5 bases, with 4 bases separating them. The source is an adult who received the AZD1222 COVID-19 vaccine. The V call is TRBV18, the J call TRBJ1-1; D is undetermined. The sample here was peripheral blood, taken 28 days after the second AZD1222 dose. CDR3 residues: CASSPATEAFF. In DNA, the CDR3 is TGTGCCAGCTCACCCGCTACTGAAGCTTTCTTT.